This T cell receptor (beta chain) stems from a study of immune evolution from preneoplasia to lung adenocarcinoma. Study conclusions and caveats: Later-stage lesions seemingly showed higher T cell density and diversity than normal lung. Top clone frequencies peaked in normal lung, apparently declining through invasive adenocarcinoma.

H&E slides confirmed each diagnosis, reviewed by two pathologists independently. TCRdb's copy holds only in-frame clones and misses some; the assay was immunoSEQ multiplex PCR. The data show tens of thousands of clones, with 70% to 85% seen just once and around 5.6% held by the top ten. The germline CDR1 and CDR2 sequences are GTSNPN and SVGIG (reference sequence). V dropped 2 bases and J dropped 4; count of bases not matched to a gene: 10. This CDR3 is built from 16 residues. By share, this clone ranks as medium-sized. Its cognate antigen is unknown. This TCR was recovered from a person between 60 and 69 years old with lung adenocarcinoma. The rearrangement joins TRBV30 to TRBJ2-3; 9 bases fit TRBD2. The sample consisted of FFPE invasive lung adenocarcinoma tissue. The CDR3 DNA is TGTGCCTGGAGTCGGGGCGGCGGGAGGGCGGCAGATACGCAGTATTTT. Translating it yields CAWSRGGGRAADTQYF. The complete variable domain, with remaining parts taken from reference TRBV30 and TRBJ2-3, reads SQTIHQWPATLVQPVGSPLSLECTVEGTSNPNLYWYRQAAGRGLQLLFYSVGIGQISSEVPQNLSASRPQDRQFILSSKKLLLSDSGFYLCAWSRGGGRAADTQYFGPGTRLTVL.